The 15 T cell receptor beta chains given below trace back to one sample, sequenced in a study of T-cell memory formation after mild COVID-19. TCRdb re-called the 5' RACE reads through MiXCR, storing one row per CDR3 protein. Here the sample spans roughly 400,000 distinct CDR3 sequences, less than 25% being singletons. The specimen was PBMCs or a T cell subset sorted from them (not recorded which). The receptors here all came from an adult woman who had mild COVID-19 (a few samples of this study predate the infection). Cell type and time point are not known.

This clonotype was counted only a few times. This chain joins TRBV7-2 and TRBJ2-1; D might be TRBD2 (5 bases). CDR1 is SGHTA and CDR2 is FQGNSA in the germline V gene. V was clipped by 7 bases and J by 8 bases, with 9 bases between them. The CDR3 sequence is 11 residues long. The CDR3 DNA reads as TGTGCCAGCACTGCTAGCTATGAGCAGTTCTTC. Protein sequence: CASTASYEQFF.

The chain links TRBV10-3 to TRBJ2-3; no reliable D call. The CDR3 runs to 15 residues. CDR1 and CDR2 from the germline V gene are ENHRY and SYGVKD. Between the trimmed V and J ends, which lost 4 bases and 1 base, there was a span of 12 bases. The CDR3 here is CAISAVMAGTDTQYF. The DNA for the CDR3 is TGTGCCATCAGTGCAGTCATGGCGGGCACAGATACGCAGTATTTT.

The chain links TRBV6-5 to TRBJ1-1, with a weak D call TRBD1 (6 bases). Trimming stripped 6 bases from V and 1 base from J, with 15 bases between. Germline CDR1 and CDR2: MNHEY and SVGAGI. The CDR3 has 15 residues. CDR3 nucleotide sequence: TGTGCCAGCAGCTCCGCCGACAGGCCGAACACTGAAGCTTTCTTT. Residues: CASSSADRPNTEAFF.

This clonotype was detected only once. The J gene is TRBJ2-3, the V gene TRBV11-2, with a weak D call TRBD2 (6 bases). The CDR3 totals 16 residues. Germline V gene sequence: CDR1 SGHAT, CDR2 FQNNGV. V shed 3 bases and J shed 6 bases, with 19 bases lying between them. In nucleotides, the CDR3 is TGTGCCAGCAGCTTGCTTGGCGGGACGCCCGGGGATACGCAGTATTTT. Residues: CASSLLGGTPGDTQYF.

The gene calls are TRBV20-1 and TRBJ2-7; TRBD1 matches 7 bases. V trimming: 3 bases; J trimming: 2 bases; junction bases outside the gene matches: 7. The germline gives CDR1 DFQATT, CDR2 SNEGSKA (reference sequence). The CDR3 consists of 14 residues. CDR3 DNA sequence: TGCAGTGCTAGCTTCGACAGGGCTACCTACGAGCAGTACTTC. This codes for CSASFDRATYEQYF.

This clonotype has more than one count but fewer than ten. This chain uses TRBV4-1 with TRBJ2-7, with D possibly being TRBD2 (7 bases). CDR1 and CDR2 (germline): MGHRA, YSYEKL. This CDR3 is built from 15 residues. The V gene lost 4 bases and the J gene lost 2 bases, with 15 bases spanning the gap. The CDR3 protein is CASSPQGGDPYEQYF. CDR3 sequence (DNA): TGCGCCAGCAGCCCACAAGGGGGGGATCCCTACGAGCAGTACTTC.

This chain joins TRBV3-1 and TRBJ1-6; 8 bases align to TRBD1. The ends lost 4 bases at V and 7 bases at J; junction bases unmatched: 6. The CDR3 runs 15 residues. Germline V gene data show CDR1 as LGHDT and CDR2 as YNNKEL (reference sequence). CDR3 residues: CASSPTGGLNSPLHF. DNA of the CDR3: TGTGCCAGCAGCCCCACAGGGGGACTAAATTCACCCCTCCACTTT.

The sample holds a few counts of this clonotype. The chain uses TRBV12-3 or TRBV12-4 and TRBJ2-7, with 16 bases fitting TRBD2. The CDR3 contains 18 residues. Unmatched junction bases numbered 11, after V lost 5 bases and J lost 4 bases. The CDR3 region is CASSTGLAGGWMMYEQYF. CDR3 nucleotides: TGTGCCAGCAGTACGGGACTAGCGGGAGGGTGGATGATGTACGAGCAGTACTTC.

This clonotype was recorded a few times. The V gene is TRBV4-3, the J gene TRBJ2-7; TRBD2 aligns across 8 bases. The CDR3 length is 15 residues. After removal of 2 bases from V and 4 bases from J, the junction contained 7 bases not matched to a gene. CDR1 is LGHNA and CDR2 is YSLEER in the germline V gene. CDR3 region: CASSQSSGIRYEQYF. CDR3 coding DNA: TGCGCCAGCAGCCAAAGTAGCGGGATACGGTACGAGCAGTACTTC.

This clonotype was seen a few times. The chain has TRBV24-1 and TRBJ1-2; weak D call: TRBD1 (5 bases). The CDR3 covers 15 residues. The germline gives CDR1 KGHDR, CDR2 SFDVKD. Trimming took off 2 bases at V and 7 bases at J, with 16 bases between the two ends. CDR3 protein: CATSDSGPRGGGYTF. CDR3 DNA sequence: TGTGCCACCAGTGATTCGGGGCCCCGAGGCGGTGGCTACACCTTC.

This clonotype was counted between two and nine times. The CDR3 sequence: CSAERQGPGGNQPQHF. The CDR3 coding sequence is TGCAGTGCAGAGAGACAGGGTCCGGGGGGCAATCAGCCCCAGCATTTT. The V and J genes are TRBV20-1 and TRBJ1-5, with TRBD1 identical over 7 bases. This CDR3 has 16 residues. Germline CDR1 is DFQATT and CDR2 is SNEGSKA (reference sequence). Unmatched junction bases numbered 13, after V lost 6 bases and J lost 2 bases.

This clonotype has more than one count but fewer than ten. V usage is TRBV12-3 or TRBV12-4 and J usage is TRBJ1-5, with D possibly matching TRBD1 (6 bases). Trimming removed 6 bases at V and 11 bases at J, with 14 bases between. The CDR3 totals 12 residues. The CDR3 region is CASSLPGEAQHF. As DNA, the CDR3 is TGTGCCAGCAGCCTCCCAGGGGAAGCCCAGCATTTT.

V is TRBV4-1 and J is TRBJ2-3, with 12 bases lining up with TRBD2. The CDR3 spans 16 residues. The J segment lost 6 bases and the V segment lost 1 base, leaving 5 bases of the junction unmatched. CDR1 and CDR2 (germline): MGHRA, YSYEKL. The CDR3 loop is CASSQARLAGADTQYF. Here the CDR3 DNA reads TGCGCCAGCAGCCAAGCTAGACTAGCGGGAGCGGATACGCAGTATTTT.

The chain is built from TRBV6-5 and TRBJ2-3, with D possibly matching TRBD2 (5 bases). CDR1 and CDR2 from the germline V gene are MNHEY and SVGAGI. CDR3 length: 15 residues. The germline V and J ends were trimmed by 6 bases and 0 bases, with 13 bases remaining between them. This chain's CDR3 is CASRPEAHSTDTQYF. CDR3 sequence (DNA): TGTGCCAGCAGGCCGGAGGCCCATAGCACAGATACGCAGTATTTT.

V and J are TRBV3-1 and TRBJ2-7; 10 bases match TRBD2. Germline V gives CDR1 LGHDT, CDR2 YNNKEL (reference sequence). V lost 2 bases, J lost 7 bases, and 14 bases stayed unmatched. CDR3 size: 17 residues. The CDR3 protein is CASSQLQPVAGGGEQYF. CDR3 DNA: TGTGCCAGCAGCCAACTCCAACCCGTAGCGGGAGGAGGAGAGCAGTACTTC.